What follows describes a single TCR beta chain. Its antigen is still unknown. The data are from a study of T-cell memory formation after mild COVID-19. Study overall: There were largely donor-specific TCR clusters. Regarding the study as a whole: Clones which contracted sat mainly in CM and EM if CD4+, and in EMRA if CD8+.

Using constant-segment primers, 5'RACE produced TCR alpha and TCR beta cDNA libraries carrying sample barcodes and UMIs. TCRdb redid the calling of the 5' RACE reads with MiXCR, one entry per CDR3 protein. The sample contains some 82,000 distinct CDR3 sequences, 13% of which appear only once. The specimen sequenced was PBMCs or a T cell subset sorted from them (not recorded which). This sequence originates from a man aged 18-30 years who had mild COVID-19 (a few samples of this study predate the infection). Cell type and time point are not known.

For the CDR3, the DNA is TGTGCCAGCAGCATTGGGGCAGGCCCCCAGCATTTT. Its protein product is CASSIGAGPQHF. The genes are TRBV5-4 and TRBJ1-5, with a tentative D call TRBD1 (5 bases). The CDR3 totals 12 residues. Germline-derived CDR1 and CDR2 are SGHNT and YYREEE (reference sequence). The V end lost 4 bases, the J end lost 10 bases, and 12 bases lay between the germline ends. The variable domain in full, with the rest retrieved from reference TRBV5-4 and TRBJ1-5, is ETGVTQSPTHLIKTRGQQVTLRCSSQSGHNTVSWYQQALGQGPQFIFQYYREEENGRGNFPPRFSGLQFPNYSSELNVNALELDDSALYLCASSIGAGPQHFGDGTRLSIL.